The 25 T cell receptor beta chains listed next were all sequenced from one sample in a study of blood T cell repertoires in COVID-19 (dated by TCRdb to 2018 to 2021). The library was prepared using the immunoSEQ multiplex PCR assay. The table was pulled from immuneACCESS by TCRdb, which kept in-frame rearrangements only. Such tables lose some clones; where checked, under half of the loss comes from unresolved V genes, and the rest has no known cause. Counted in this sample were approximately 320,000 clones; 89% of them appeared once. The top ten constitute around 10% of the sample. The sample consisted of peripheral blood. These receptors all stem from a woman in her twenties or thirties with COVID-19, enrolled during active disease.

The V and J genes are TRBV28 and TRBJ2-7; 8 positions agree with TRBD1. Germline CDR1 is MDHEN and CDR2 is SYDVKM. The CDR3 spans 14 residues. J lost 2 bases, V lost 6 bases, and 6 bases had no gene match. The CDR3 loop reads CASSWGQETYEQYF. In DNA, the CDR3 is TGTGCCAGCAGCTGGGGACAGGAAACCTACGAGCAGTACTTC.

The chain joins TRBV7-6 to TRBJ2-3; 9 nucleotides line up with TRBD2. Germline values: CDR1 SGHVS, CDR2 FNYEAQ. The CDR3 covers 17 residues. J lost 6 bases, V lost 1 base, and 11 bases had no gene match. The DNA for the CDR3 is TGTGCCAGCAGCTTAGGCCCCCTAGCGGGGACCAGGGATACGCAGTATTTT. Protein sequence: CASSLGPLAGTRDTQYF.

The rearrangement joins TRBV15 to TRBJ1-1, with D maybe TRBD1 (5 bases). The germline gives CDR1 LNHNV, CDR2 YYDKDF (reference sequence). Trimming cost V 3 bases and J 3 bases, with 11 bases left between them. The CDR3 sequence is 14 residues long. DNA for the CDR3: TGTGCCACCAGCAGGGCTGCGGGGGACACTGAAGCTTTCTTT. Its protein product is CATSRAAGDTEAFF.

The chain couples TRBV4-1 to TRBJ1-4; 8 bases align to TRBD1. Germline CDR1 and CDR2: MGHRA and YSYEKL. Trimming at V came to 5 bases and at J to 8 bases, leaving 10 bases not matched to a gene. The CDR3 covers 15 residues. CDR3 protein: CASSARQGLNEKLFF. CDR3 nucleotides: TGCGCCAGCAGCGCCCGACAGGGGCTTAACGAAAAACTGTTTTTT.

The rearrangement links TRBV6-5 to TRBJ1-5, with 7 bases fitting TRBD1. V lost 2 bases to trimming and J lost 5 bases; unmatched junction nucleotides: 6. Looked up from germline, CDR1 is MNHEY and CDR2 is SVGAGI. The CDR3 is 15 residues long. The CDR3 spells CASSYRQGIDQPQHF. The CDR3 DNA is TGTGCCAGCAGTTACCGACAGGGAATCGATCAGCCCCAGCATTTT.

V is TRBV5-8 and J is TRBJ2-7, with 7 bases that match TRBD1. The CDR3 totals 17 residues. Trimming removed 4 bases from V and 0 bases from J; junction bases left unmatched: 13. CDR1 SGHTS and CDR2 YDEGEE come from the germline V gene. Here the CDR3 reads CASSQRGWYRGSYEQYF. For the CDR3, the DNA is TGTGCCAGCAGCCAGAGGGGGTGGTACAGGGGCTCCTACGAGCAGTACTTC.

This chain connects TRBV16 to TRBJ2-3; D not certain. Germline loops: CDR1 KGHSY, CDR2 FQNENV. CDR3 size: 14 residues. The V end was cut by 0 bases, the J end by 1 base, with 5 bases between. The DNA for the CDR3 is TGTGCCAGCAGCCAATCGTCAGGCACAGATACGCAGTATTTT. Amino acid sequence: CASSQSSGTDTQYF. The variable domain in full, completed from reference TRBV16 and TRBJ2-3, reads GEEVAQTPKHLVRGEGQKAKLYCAPIKGHSYVFWYQQVLKNEFKFLISFQNENVFDETGMPKERFSAKCLPNSPCSLEIQATKLEDSAVYFCASSQSSGTDTQYFGPGTRLTVL.

CDR3 in DNA: TGCGCCACCTCGACTAGCGGGGGAACCTCCTACGAGCAGTACTTC. This sequence encodes CATSTSGGTSYEQYF. The genes are TRBV10-2 and TRBJ2-7; 12 bases fit TRBD2. The CDR3 runs 15 residues. J gave up 0 bases and V 10 bases, and 7 bases lay outside the gene matches. Germline assignment: CDR1 WSHSY and CDR2 SAAADI.

The chain links TRBV19 to TRBJ2-7; tentatively, D is TRBD2 (5 bases). There are 14 residues in the CDR3. The V gene lost 5 bases and the J gene lost 4 bases, with 15 bases spanning the gap. Germline CDR1 and CDR2: LNHDA and SQIVND (reference sequence). CDR3 bases: TGTGCCAGTAGTTCCCGGCCCGGGGAGTACGAGCAGTACTTC. Protein product: CASSSRPGEYEQYF.

CDR3 nucleotide sequence: TGTGCCAGCAGCCTCAGGGGGAAAGATCAGCCCCAGCATTTT. Its translation: CASSLRGKDQPQHF. The V gene is TRBV6-7, the J gene TRBJ1-5, with 7 bases fitting TRBD1. TRBV6-7 is filed as an ORF, its function uncertain. This CDR3 contains 14 residues. V lost 6 bases to trimming and J lost 5 bases; unmatched junction nucleotides: 7.

The chain uses TRBV5-5 and TRBJ2-5; no firm D call. CDR1 and CDR2 from the germline V gene are SGHKS and YYEKEE (reference sequence). This CDR3 region has 11 residues. With 2 bases removed from V and 5 bases from J, the gap between germline ends came to 4 bases. DNA of the CDR3: TGTGCCAGCAGCTTCGGGGAGACCCAGTACTTC. Protein sequence: CASSFGETQYF. Full variable domain (rest looked up from reference TRBV5-5 and TRBJ2-5): DAGVTQSPTHLIKTRGQQVTLRCSPISGHKSVSWYQQVLGQGPQFIFQYYEKEERGRGNFPDRFSARQFPNYSSELNVNALLLGDSALYLCASSFGETQYFGPGTRLLVL.

The CDR3 reads CASQSTGSSNQPQHF. The CDR3 bases are TGTGCCAGCCAATCGACAGGGAGTAGCAATCAGCCCCAGCATTTT. The chain links TRBV25-1 to TRBJ1-5, with 7 bases identical to TRBD1. This CDR3 contains 15 residues. With 8 bases clipped from V and 0 bases from J, the junction kept 7 bases outside the gene matches. From germline, CDR1 is MGHDK and CDR2 SYGVNS.

CDR3 coding DNA: TGTGCCAGCAGTTTCCTGCAAGGGGTAAATGAGCAGTTCTTC. This translates into CASSFLQGVNEQFF. The chain recombines TRBV27 with TRBJ2-1; D is possibly TRBD1 (5 bases). The germline V and J ends were trimmed by 3 bases and 7 bases, with 13 bases remaining between them. CDR1 and CDR2 from the germline V gene are MNHEY and SMNVEV (reference sequence). The CDR3 contains 14 residues.

The chain is built from TRBV7-9 and TRBJ2-3; possibly TRBD1 for D (6 bases). Germline CDR1 is SEHNR and CDR2 is FQNEAQ (reference sequence). V shed 1 base and J shed 11 bases, with 16 bases lying between them. CDR3 length: 14 residues. The CDR3 region has the DNA TGTGCCAGCAGCTTAGTAGTCTTGGGGGCTGGGCAGTATTTT. It translates to CASSLVVLGAGQYF.

This clone was found once. The chain carries TRBV21-1 and TRBJ1-5; the table's D call TRBD1 went unverified against the DNA. TRBV21-1 is noted as a pseudogene. The CDR3 has 15 residues. CDR3 sequence (DNA): TGTGCCAGCAGCAAAGGGGGGACAGGGGATCAGCCCCAGCATTTT. Amino acid sequence: CASSKGGTGDQPQHF.

The chain links TRBV6-5 to TRBJ1-5; 9 bases align to TRBD1. Germline V lookup: CDR1 MNHEY, CDR2 SVGAGI. The CDR3 sequence is 13 residues long. Unmatched junction bases numbered 2, after V lost 7 bases and J lost 4 bases. CDR3 nucleotides: TGTGCCAGCAAACAGGGGGCGAATCAGCCCCAGCATTTT. Translating it yields CASKQGANQPQHF.

The chain joins TRBV7-8 to TRBJ2-5, with D maybe TRBD2 (7 bases). Per germline, CDR1 SGHVS and CDR2 FQNEAQ. The CDR3 is 17 amino acids. V lost 3 bases and J lost 1, with 18 bases in between. The CDR3 spells CASSFGLVGGAQETQYF. For the CDR3, the DNA is TGTGCCAGCAGCTTTGGGTTGGTTGGGGGGGCCCAAGAGACCCAGTACTTC.

V is TRBV7-7 and J is TRBJ1-1; 8 bases match TRBD1. V trimming: 5 bases; J trimming: 3 bases; junction bases outside the gene matches: 2. Germline CDR1 and CDR2: SSHAT and FNYEAQ (reference sequence). The CDR3 consists of 13 residues. CDR3 coding DNA: TGTGCCAGCAGCCCGGACAGGGACACTGAAGCTTTCTTT. This codes for CASSPDRDTEAFF.

This clone was seen a single time. The DNA for the CDR3 is TGCGCCAGCAGCAGCGGCAGCTTGAACACTGAAGCTTTCTTT. This gives the protein CASSSGSLNTEAFF. The chain employs TRBV5-1 and TRBJ1-1; no clear D. There are 14 residues in the CDR3. Germline V CDR1 and CDR2: SGHRS, YFSETQ. Trimming took off 4 bases at V and 0 bases at J, with 10 bases between the two ends.

J is TRBJ1-2 and V is TRBV15; the D gene is possibly TRBD1 (5 bases). CDR3 size: 13 residues. Germline assignment: CDR1 LNHNV and CDR2 YYDKDF (reference sequence). Trimming left V 6 bases short and J 3 bases short, with 11 bases between. DNA for the CDR3: TGTGCCACCAGTCCCGACAGAGACTATGGCTACACCTTC. Its translation is CATSPDRDYGYTF. Drawing the rest from reference TRBV15 and TRBJ1-2, the complete variable domain is DAMVIQNPRYQVTQFGKPVTLSCSQTLNHNVMYWYQQKSSQAPKLLFHYYDKDFNNEADTPDNFQSRRPNTSFCFLDIRSPGLGDTAMYLCATSPDRDYGYTFGSGTRLTVV.

The chain employs TRBV7-8 and TRBJ2-5; D is unclear. V gave up 1 base and J gave up 0 bases, with 6 bases separating them. CDR3 length equals 14 residues. The germline CDR1 and CDR2 sequences are SGHVS and FQNEAQ. CDR3 sequence (DNA): TGTGCCAGCAGCTTAGTGGGCCACCAAGAGACCCAGTACTTC. Amino acids: CASSLVGHQETQYF.

This chain connects TRBV9 to TRBJ1-1; no firm D call. Germline V gene lookup returns CDR1 SGDLS and CDR2 YYNGEE. The CDR3 is made up of 11 amino acids. V lost 2 bases to trimming and J lost 5 bases, with 4 bases between them. CDR3 sequence: CASSVRTEAFF. The CDR3 coding sequence is TGTGCCAGCAGCGTTCGGACTGAAGCTTTCTTT.

The sample holds one count of this clone. V and J are TRBV21-1 and TRBJ1-6; TRBD1, the D gene given by the table, was not confirmed from the DNA. TRBV21-1 is classified as a pseudogene. The CDR3 has 16 residues. CDR3 sequence: CASSRRNRANNSPLHF. CDR3 nucleotides: TGTGCCAGCAGCAGAAGAAACAGGGCTAATAATTCACCCCTCCACTTT.

The rearrangement joins TRBV3-1 (or the pseudogene TRBV3-2) to TRBJ2-7; D might be TRBD1 (6 bases). V lost 1 base, J lost 6 bases, and 13 bases lay in between. Germline lookup yields CDR1 LGHDT and CDR2 YNNKEL (reference sequence). The CDR3 has 14 residues. The CDR3 spells CASSQGTVLLEQYF. DNA of the CDR3: TGTGCCAGCAGCCAAGGGACAGTCCTCCTCGAGCAGTACTTC.

CDR3 protein: CASSQEAPGGKLFF. The CDR3 DNA is TGTGCCAGCAGTCAAGAAGCGCCTGGAGGAAAACTGTTTTTT. The chain joins TRBV28 to TRBJ1-4; D gene uncertain. V lost 5 bases and J lost 10, with 17 bases in between. The CDR3 runs to 14 residues. Germline V gives CDR1 MDHEN, CDR2 SYDVKM.